The sample holds a few counts of the clone carrying this T cell receptor beta chain. CDR1 is MNHNS, CDR2 SASEGT, per germline. V dropped 9 bases and J dropped 2 bases, with 13 bases sitting between them. The CDR3 is 14 amino acids. Via MiXCR, TCRdb re-called the RT-PCR reads, giving one row per CDR3 protein. The repertoire consists of 250,000 to 350,000 distinct CDR3 sequences, with 20% to 25% occurring once and the leading ten covering 10%. The data stem from a study of response to subunit inactivated influenza vaccine. The specimen comprised PBMCs from blood, sampled less than 22 months after vaccination. This clonotype originated in a man between 50 and 69 years old who received an inactivated influenza vaccine. V is TRBV6-1 and J is TRBJ1-4; D is perhaps TRBD1 (5 bases). The CDR3 sequence: CASGRGSTNEKLFF. The DNA for the CDR3 is TGTGCCAGTGGGAGGGGATCGACTAATGAAAAACTGTTTTTT.